What follows is one TCR beta chain and its context. This entry comes from a study of OX40 agonist ivuxolimab in advanced cancers. The V gene lost 3 bases and the J gene lost 4 bases, with 15 bases spanning the gap. Per germline, CDR1 MGHRA and CDR2 YSYEKL. The CDR3 is 15 residues long. Profiled with immunoSEQ multiplex PCR; TCRdb holds only in-frame clones, not every one. Of around 79,000 clones in the sample, approximately 85% were seen once. The rearrangement joins TRBV4-1 to TRBJ1-1; D perhaps matches TRBD1 (6 bases). The TCR sequence derives from an adult with an advanced solid tumor such as melanoma, head and neck, liver or kidney cancer. The sequencing here drew on CD4+ or CD8+ T cells sorted from blood, taken in a trial of the OX40 agonist ivuxolimab. The CDR3 loop reads CASSQGHSVSTEAFF. The DNA for the CDR3 is TGCGCCAGCAGCCAGGGACATAGCGTAAGCACTGAAGCTTTCTTT.